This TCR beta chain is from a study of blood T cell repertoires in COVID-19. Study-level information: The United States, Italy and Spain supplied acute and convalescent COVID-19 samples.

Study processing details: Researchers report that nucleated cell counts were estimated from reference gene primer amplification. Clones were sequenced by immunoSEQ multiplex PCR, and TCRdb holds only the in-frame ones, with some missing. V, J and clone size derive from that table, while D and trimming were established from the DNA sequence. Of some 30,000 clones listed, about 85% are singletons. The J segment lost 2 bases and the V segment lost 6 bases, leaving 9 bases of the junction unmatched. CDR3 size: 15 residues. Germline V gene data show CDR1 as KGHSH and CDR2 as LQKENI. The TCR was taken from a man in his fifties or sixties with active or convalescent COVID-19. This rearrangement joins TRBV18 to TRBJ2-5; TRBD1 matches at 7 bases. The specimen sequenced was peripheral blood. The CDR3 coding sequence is TGTGCCAGCTCCCCGTTACAGGGGCCTCAAGAGACCCAGTACTTC. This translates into CASSPLQGPQETQYF.